Sequencing of this T cell receptor beta chain was carried out in a study of blood T cell repertoires in COVID-19. Measured with immunoSEQ multiplex PCR; TCRdb has only the in-frame clones, and not every one. This sample yields 150,000 to 200,000 clones, of which approximately 85% are seen a single time; roughly 8% belongs to the top ten. This CDR3 contains 15 residues. Germline V gives CDR1 KGHSH, CDR2 LQKENI. V lost 3 bases and J lost 6; bases outside the gene matches: 2. V gene TRBV18 combines with J gene TRBJ2-1; 13 nucleotides line up with TRBD2. This TCR derives from a woman aged 60-75 years with acute or convalescent COVID-19. The source material was peripheral blood. The CDR3 sequence: CASSPRLAGGNEQFF. As DNA, the CDR3 is TGTGCCAGCTCACCCAGACTAGCGGGAGGCAATGAGCAGTTCTTC.